Following are 15 T cell receptor beta chains from one sample sequenced in a study of human T cells and chemical hapten exposure. TCRdb fed the RACE reads into MiXCR, producing one record per CDR3 protein. The sample includes over 85,000 distinct CDR3 sequences, about a tenth of them seen just once. Documented time point: pre-sensitization, week 0. Described treatment: therapeutic diphenylcyclopropenone sensitization with weekly scalp DPC. The source was whole blood, collected in connection with sensitization to the hapten diphenylcyclopropenone (DPC). The origin of the receptors is an older woman with alopecia areata. Some clones in this sample may be carry-over from other donors' samples.

This clonotype appeared many times. J is TRBJ1-2 and V is TRBV5-1; D unclear. CDR1 is SGHRS, CDR2 YFSETQ, per germline. V lost 4 bases and J lost 4, with 26 bases in between. The CDR3 spans 18 residues. This chain's CDR3 is CASSTGGGRGPRSYGYTF. The DNA of the CDR3 is TGCGCCAGCAGCACCGGTGGTGGTCGCGGGCCCAGGAGCTATGGCTACACCTTC.

This clonotype was seen at least ten times. This chain uses TRBV6-2 or TRBV6-3 with TRBJ2-3, with TRBD1 matching over 7 bases. Germline V gives CDR1 MNHEY, CDR2 SVGEGT. The V gene end was trimmed by 5 bases and the J gene end by 0 bases; junction bases not matched to a gene: 11. CDR3 length: 17 amino acids. In DNA, the CDR3 is TGTGCCAGCAGTAATGCCCGCCGGGACAGTAGCACAGATACGCAGTATTTT. Encoded protein: CASSNARRDSSTDTQYF.

In its sample, this clonotype was seen many times. The V gene is TRBV19, the J gene TRBJ1-5; 9 nucleotides match TRBD1. The J call is doubtful: the DNA matches TRBJ2-3 better. Germline CDR1 and CDR2: LNHDA and SQIVND (reference sequence). This CDR3 is built from 16 residues. In nucleotides, the CDR3 is TGTGCCAGTACCCCGATCCGGACAGGGGTGGTTCAGCCCCAGTATTTT. Protein: CASTPIRTGVVQPQYF.

This clonotype turned up a few times. This chain connects TRBV19 to TRBJ2-5; 10 bases agree with TRBD2. The junction had 15 bases not matched to a gene; V was cut back by 6 bases and J by 5 bases. The CDR3 consists of 17 residues. Germline V gene sequence: CDR1 LNHDA, CDR2 SQIVND (reference sequence). The CDR3 DNA reads as TGTGCCAGTAGAGATACCGTGTCTAGCGGGGGCCGGGAGACCCAGTACTTC. Translating gives CASRDTVSSGGRETQYF.

This clonotype was counted many times. CDR3 nucleotides: TGCAGCGTTGTTAAGGGGGCGGACTACGAGCAGTACTTC. Translation: CSVVKGADYEQYF. V usage is TRBV29-1 and J usage is TRBJ2-7; TRBD1 matches 7 bases. The CDR3 has 13 amino acids. In germline, CDR1 is SQVTM, CDR2 ANQGSEA. V lost 4 bases, J lost 3 bases, and 6 bases stayed unmatched.

This clonotype came up many times. The CDR3, as DNA: TGCAGTGCCCGGGACAGGGATAATTCACCCCTCCACTTT. Amino acid sequence: CSARDRDNSPLHF. The rearrangement links TRBV20-1 to TRBJ1-6; 9 bases are shared with TRBD1. CDR1 and CDR2 from the germline V gene are DFQATT and SNEGSKA (reference sequence). V was pared by 6 bases and J by 5 bases, with 2 bases of the junction left unmatched. CDR3 length: 13 residues.

The table lists this clonotype with a few counts. This chain uses TRBV7-3 with TRBJ2-3, with 7 bases identical to TRBD1. Germline assignment: CDR1 SGHTA and CDR2 FQGTGA. J was trimmed by 4 bases and V by 4 bases; bases with no gene match: 11. The CDR3 consists of 16 residues. DNA of the CDR3: TGTGCCAGCAGCTCGACAGGGATGAAAGTGGCAGATACGCAGTATTTT. Translated: CASSSTGMKVADTQYF.

This clonotype was picked up many times. J is TRBJ2-3 and V is TRBV7-9; D call uncertain. The CDR3 runs 14 residues. V was cut by 3 bases and J by 6 bases, with 13 bases left in between. Germline V gene data show CDR1 as SEHNR and CDR2 as FQNEAQ (reference sequence). The DNA for the CDR3 is TGTGCCAGCAGCTTCTTCGGCCAGATGGATACGCAGTATTTT. It specifies CASSFFGQMDTQYF. The variable domain in full, with the rest retrieved from reference TRBV7-9 and TRBJ2-3, is DTGVSQNPRHKITKRGQNVTFRCDPISEHNRLYWYRQTLGQGPEFLTYFQNEAQLEKSRLLSDRFSAERPKGSFSTLEIQRTEQGDSAMYLCASSFFGQMDTQYFGPGTRLTVL.

This clonotype was observed once. The J gene is TRBJ2-6, the V gene TRBV5-6; 7 bases match TRBD1. Germline values: CDR1 SGHDT, CDR2 YYEEEE. V lost 4 bases and J lost 1; bases outside the gene matches: 2. This CDR3 spans 15 amino acids. CDR3 sequence (DNA): TGTGCCAGCAGCCACAGGGGTTCTGGGGCCAACGTCCTGACTTTC. This encodes CASSHRGSGANVLTF.

This clonotype was seen ten or more times. J is TRBJ1-1 and V is TRBV10-3; D not resolved. This CDR3 comprises 14 residues. Germline CDR1 is ENHRY and CDR2 is SYGVKD. V was clipped by 5 bases and J by 1 base, with 11 bases between them. CDR3 sequence reads: CAISPAGRNTEAFF. The CDR3 nucleotides read TGTGCCATCAGTCCGGCGGGCCGGAACACTGAAGCTTTCTTT.

The chain employs TRBV9 and TRBJ1-1; D is perhaps TRBD1 (5 bases). The ends were cut back, 3 bases at V and 4 bases at J, with 10 bases in the middle. CDR3 length: 13 amino acids. Per the germline V gene, CDR1 is SGDLS and CDR2 is YYNGEE. The CDR3 nucleotides are TGTGCCAGCAGCGCTCAGGGATTCACTGAAGCTTTCTTT. Its protein is CASSAQGFTEAFF.

This clonotype was seen many times. This rearrangement joins TRBV12-3 or TRBV12-4 to TRBJ1-2; 8 bases map to TRBD1. V trimming: 7 bases; J trimming: 4 bases; junction bases outside the gene matches: 8. The CDR3 loop spans 14 amino acids. The CDR3 region has the DNA TGTGCCAGCAAAATGGACAGGGAGGGCTATGGCTACACCTTC. Its translation is CASKMDREGYGYTF.

In regard to this clonotype: A single base separates this from a much larger clone, so it may be a read error. The V and J genes are TRBV20-1 and TRBJ2-3; D unresolved. The V end lost 6 bases, the J end lost 2 bases, and 12 bases lay between the germline ends. The CDR3 is 13 residues long. Germline loops: CDR1 DFQATT, CDR2 SNEGSKA (reference sequence). In nucleotides, the CDR3 is TGCAGTGCCCGAGACTGGGTCACAGATACGCAGTATTTT. This gives the protein CSARDWVTDTQYF.

This clonotype was seen more than once but under ten times. The V and J genes are TRBV25-1 and TRBJ2-2; TRBD2 is a possible D gene (7 bases). CDR1 is MGHDK and CDR2 is SYGVNS in the germline V gene. This CDR3 spans 13 amino acids. With 10 bases removed from V and 5 bases from J, the gap between germline ends came to 14 bases. This CDR3 reads CATQGGGTGELFF. CDR3 coding DNA: TGTGCCACCCAGGGAGGGGGAACCGGGGAGCTGTTTTTT.

This clonotype was seen repeatedly, ten times or more. The chain carries TRBV9 and TRBJ2-6; no clear D gene. The germline V gene has CDR1 SGDLS and CDR2 YYNGEE. The V gene lost 1 base and the J gene lost 0 bases, with 5 bases spanning the gap. The CDR3 consists of 15 residues. The CDR3 here is CASSVYRSGANVLTF. CDR3 in DNA: TGTGCCAGCAGCGTATACCGCTCTGGGGCCAACGTCCTGACTTTC.